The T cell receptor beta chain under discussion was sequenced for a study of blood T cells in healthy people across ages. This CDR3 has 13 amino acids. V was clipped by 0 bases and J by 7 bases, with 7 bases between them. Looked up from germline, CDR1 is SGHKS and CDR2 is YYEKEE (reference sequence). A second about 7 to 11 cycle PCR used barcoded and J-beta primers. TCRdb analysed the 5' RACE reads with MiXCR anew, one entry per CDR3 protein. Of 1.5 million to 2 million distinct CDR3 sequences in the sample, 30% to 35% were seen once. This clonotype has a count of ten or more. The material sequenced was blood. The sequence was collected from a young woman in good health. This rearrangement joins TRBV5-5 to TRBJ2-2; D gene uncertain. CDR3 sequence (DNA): TGTGCCAGCAGCTTGGAGGAGATCGGGGAGCTGTTTTTT. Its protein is CASSLEEIGELFF.